Listed below are T cell receptor beta chains from one sample, sequenced in a study of T cell repertoires in cytomegalovirus infection. A single record per CDR3 protein comes from TCRdb applying MiXCR to the reads. In the table there are over 250,000 distinct CDR3 sequences, about 20% of which are singletons. No cognate antigen is known for these TCRs. Material: cultured PBMCs, obtained from culture after CMV antigen stimulation. These receptors all stem from a human donor in good health (CMV status not recorded). Some clones in this sample may be carry-over from other donors' samples. CDR3s include the opening cysteine and the closing phenylalanine or tryptophan. Fields, in order: J gene, V gene, CDR3 protein.

>TRBJ2-7|TRBV28
CASRNRGYEQYF
>TRBJ1-1|TRBV7-2
CASSSGTHTEAFF
>TRBJ1-1|TRBV11-3
CASATGNMNTEAFF
>TRBJ2-1|TRBV29-1
CSVQGGKYNEQFF
>TRBJ2-5|TRBV29-1
CSVKKTSGSLAETQYF
>TRBJ2-1|TRBV7-2
CASTHAASLDEQFF
>TRBJ1-1|TRBV12-3/TRBV12-4
CASSIRRGTEAFF
>TRBJ1-5|TRBV4-1
CASSQGQVNQPQHF
>TRBJ2-1|TRBV7-2
CASSLMRERVNEQFF
>TRBJ2-7|TRBV5-4
CASSFRGIHEQYF
>TRBJ1-1|TRBV7-2
CASSSSGTAPLHEAFF
>TRBJ2-1|TRBV7-6
CASSQSSPRGNEQFF
>TRBJ1-4|TRBV11-3
CASSSTGSNEKLFF
>TRBJ1-1|TRBV12-3/TRBV12-4
CASSDPGQEAFF
>TRBJ1-1|TRBV29-1
CSVVGEPGQGRTEAFF
>TRBJ2-2|TRBV6-2/TRBV6-3
CASKRAPSTGELFF
>TRBJ2-1|TRBV7-2
CASSFYGRNNEQFF
>TRBJ1-4|TRBV4-1
CASSQAGREKLFF
>TRBJ2-7|TRBV15
CATSRGRVEQYF
>TRBJ1-2|TRBV6-1
CATTEGRDYGYTF
>TRBJ2-5|TRBV11-3
CASSGREEETQYF
>TRBJ1-2|TRBV13
CASSSSLSYGYTF
>TRBJ2-5|TRBV11-3
CASSPSGRAEETQYF
>TRBJ2-3|TRBV7-2
CASSLYEVGSGRDTQYF
>TRBJ2-2|TRBV12-5
CASGLVRGGYTGELFF
>TRBJ2-5|TRBV14
CASSLYGQIQETQYF
>TRBJ2-5|TRBV19
CASSISRETQYF
>TRBJ1-2|TRBV4-3
CASSQESSGRGPYGYTF
>TRBJ1-1|TRBV6-1
CASSTTWFTEAFF
>TRBJ1-1|TRBV7-9
CASSFGLTEAFF
>TRBJ1-2|TRBV6-2/TRBV6-3
CASSYPLGERNYGYTF
>TRBJ1-2|TRBV7-2
CASSSPGRTYGYTF
>TRBJ1-3|TRBV19
CASSPRTQSSGNTIYF
>TRBJ2-7|TRBV20-1
CSGSLPGYYEQYF
>TRBJ1-6|TRBV6-6
CASSYRDSRESPLHF
>TRBJ1-1|TRBV20-1
CSAYMNTEAFF
>TRBJ2-1|TRBV20-1
CSAVIGLASYNEQFF
>TRBJ1-1|TRBV7-2
CAATQGALNTEAFF
>TRBJ1-2|TRBV30
CAWSPPGQQGYTF
>TRBJ2-1|TRBV7-9
CASSLKGGEEVYEQFF
>TRBJ1-5|TRBV6-2/TRBV6-3
CASSYRDAGQPQHF
>TRBJ2-3|TRBV12-3/TRBV12-4
CASSSPAGVLDTQYF
>TRBJ1-4|TRBV7-2
CASRQGGGEKLFF
>TRBJ2-7|TRBV7-2
CASSLAGLSSYEQYF
>TRBJ2-2|TRBV25-1
CASMEGGGELFF
>TRBJ2-5|TRBV7-6
CASSRQGTATQETQYF
>TRBJ1-2|TRBV4-1
CASSQDVRYTF
>TRBJ1-2|TRBV2
CASSESRDRGREYGYTF
>TRBJ2-3|TRBV19
CASSIPNTDTQYF
>TRBJ2-1|TRBV9
CASSVSGTGGDEQFF
>TRBJ2-2|TRBV30
CAGRLAGETGELFF
>TRBJ1-1|TRBV7-2
CASSSNSEAFF
>TRBJ2-2|TRBV19
CASSISLGPLPGELFF
>TRBJ2-1|TRBV28
CASSPVVGEQFF